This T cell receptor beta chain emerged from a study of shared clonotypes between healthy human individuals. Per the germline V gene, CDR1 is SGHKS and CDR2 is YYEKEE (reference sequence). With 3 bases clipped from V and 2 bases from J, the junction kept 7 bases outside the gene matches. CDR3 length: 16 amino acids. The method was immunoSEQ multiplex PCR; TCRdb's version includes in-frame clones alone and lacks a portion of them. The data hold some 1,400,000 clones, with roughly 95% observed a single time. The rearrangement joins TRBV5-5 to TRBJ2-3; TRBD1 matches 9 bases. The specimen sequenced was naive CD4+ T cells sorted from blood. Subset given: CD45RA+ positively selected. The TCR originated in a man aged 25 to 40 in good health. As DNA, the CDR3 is TGTGCCAGCAGCTCTTCGGGACAGGGCCACACAGATACGCAGTATTTT. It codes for CASSSSGQGHTDTQYF. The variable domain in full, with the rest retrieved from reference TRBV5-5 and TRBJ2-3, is DAGVTQSPTHLIKTRGQQVTLRCSPISGHKSVSWYQQVLGQGPQFIFQYYEKEERGRGNFPDRFSARQFPNYSSELNVNALLLGDSALYLCASSSSGQGHTDTQYFGPGTRLTVL.